The source of this T cell receptor beta chain is a study of T cell repertoires in cytomegalovirus infection. The study, taken as a whole, reports: HLA-C-restricted CMV-specific TCR beta clonotypes prevailed in the ex vivo response.

TCRdb fed the reads into MiXCR, producing one record per CDR3 protein. The data show about 920,000 distinct CDR3 sequences, 31% seen once. Details on this clonotype: What it recognizes is unknown.

The V gene's germline CDR1 is SEHNR and CDR2 FQNEAQ (reference sequence). This CDR3 has 12 residues. V lost 8 bases and J 6 bases, leaving 10 bases between the germline ends. This sequence was found in a human donor in good health (CMV status not recorded). Some clones in this sample may be carry-over from other donors' samples. The chain links TRBV7-9 to TRBJ1-4; the D gene is possibly TRBD1 (5 bases). The sample in question was cultured CD8+ T cells from PBMCs, obtained from culture after CMV antigen stimulation. CDR3 in amino acids: CASYGTHEKLFF. The CDR3 DNA sequence: TGTGCCAGCTACGGGACCCATGAAAAACTGTTTTTT. The full variable domain, its missing parts supplied by reference TRBV7-9 and TRBJ1-4, is DTGVSQNPRHKITKRGQNVTFRCDPISEHNRLYWYRQTLGQGPEFLTYFQNEAQLEKSRLLSDRFSAERPKGSFSTLEIQRTEQGDSAMYLCASYGTHEKLFFGSGTQLSVL.